Following are 13 T cell receptor beta chains from one sample sequenced in a study of early stage breast cancer tumors. Sequencing was performed with immunoSEQ multiplex PCR; in TCRdb, only in-frame clones are kept and a portion is missing. Of 35,000 to 45,000 clones listed, around 70% are singletons. Material for sequencing was blood. These receptors were collected from a person in their 60s with breast cancer.

This rearrangement joins TRBV9 to TRBJ1-1, with 11 bases matching TRBD1. The CDR3 totals 16 residues. After removal of 3 bases from V and 4 bases from J, the junction contained 8 bases not matched to a gene. Germline V CDR1 and CDR2: SGDLS, YYNGEE. The CDR3 DNA is TGTGCCAGCAGCGCCAAGACTGGACAGGGGGCCACTGAAGCTTTCTTT. Its protein is CASSAKTGQGATEAFF.

The rearrangement joins TRBV7-2 to TRBJ2-5; D gene ambiguous. V shed 1 base and J shed 3 bases, with 6 bases lying between them. CDR3 length equals 13 residues. Per germline, CDR1 SGHTA and CDR2 FQGNSA. The CDR3, as DNA: TGTGCCAGCAGCTTAGAACGAAAAGAGACCCAGTACTTC. This gives the protein CASSLERKETQYF.

This clone showed up just a few times. The J gene is TRBJ1-5, the V gene TRBV6-5; 8 nucleotides agree with TRBD1. V dropped 5 bases and J dropped 2; count of bases not matched to a gene: 5. In germline, CDR1 is MNHEY, CDR2 SVGAGI. CDR3 size: 15 residues. CDR3 sequence reads: CASSLTGGGNQPQHF. DNA of the CDR3: TGTGCCAGCAGTCTAACAGGGGGGGGCAATCAGCCCCAGCATTTT.

This chain connects TRBV19 to TRBJ2-7; 12 bases match TRBD2. Unmatched junction bases numbered 11, after V lost 5 bases and J lost 3 bases. Per germline, CDR1 LNHDA and CDR2 SQIVND (reference sequence). The length of the CDR3 is 17 residues. The CDR3 spells CASSRASGRAVFYEQYF. As DNA, the CDR3 is TGTGCCAGTAGTCGCGCTAGCGGGAGGGCCGTGTTCTACGAGCAGTACTTC.

The chain combines TRBV6-1 with TRBJ1-5; unclear D gene. Germline CDR1 reads MNHNS; CDR2 reads SASEGT. Trimming took off 10 bases at V and 7 bases at J, with 11 bases between the two ends. CDR3 length: 11 residues. This CDR3 is CATRVDQPQHF. In DNA form, the CDR3 reads TGTGCCACCAGAGTAGACCAGCCCCAGCATTTT.

This clone was observed a handful of times. The chain is built from TRBV7-8 and TRBJ2-2; a possible D gene is TRBD1 (5 bases). Germline lookup yields CDR1 SGHVS and CDR2 FQNEAQ. CDR3 length: 13 residues. Trimming removed 1 base at V and 13 bases at J, with 13 bases between. CDR3 bases: TGTGCCAGCAGCTTAGGTCCCTCCCAGGGGCTGTTTTTT. It specifies CASSLGPSQGLFF.

A few counts support this clone. J is TRBJ1-3 and V is TRBV2; possibly TRBD1 for D (5 bases). Germline V gene data show CDR1 as SNHLY and CDR2 as FYNNEI. The CDR3 has 14 residues. V was trimmed by 6 bases and J by 0 bases, leaving 9 bases between them. CDR3 in amino acids: CASRPTASGNTIYF. Here the CDR3 DNA reads TGTGCCAGCAGGCCGACAGCCTCTGGAAACACCATATATTTT.

The CDR3 loop reads CASSVGGLVGNPQHF. Here the CDR3 DNA reads TGTGCCAGCAGCGTAGGCGGTTTAGTCGGGAACCCCCAGCATTTT. This rearrangement joins TRBV9 to TRBJ1-5; D is uncertain. From germline, CDR1 is SGDLS and CDR2 YYNGEE. Trimming pared 0 bases from V and 10 bases from J, leaving 17 bases between. The CDR3 consists of 15 residues.

The chain has TRBV7-8 and TRBJ2-7, with D perhaps assigned TRBD1 or TRBD2 (6 bases each). The CDR3 runs to 18 residues. The germline gives CDR1 SGHVS, CDR2 FQNEAQ. Trimming took 2 bases from V and 3 from J, leaving 23 bases between them. The CDR3 region has the DNA TGTGCCAGCAGCTTAATGGGGGGCTTGAATCGGGGGCTCTACGAGCAGTACTTC. Its translation is CASSLMGGLNRGLYEQYF.

The rearrangement joins TRBV2 to TRBJ2-7; D unclear. V gave up 3 bases and J gave up 7 bases, with 10 bases separating them. The CDR3 is made up of 12 amino acids. Germline CDR1 is SNHLY and CDR2 is FYNNEI. The CDR3 nucleotides read TGTGCCAGCAGTGACCTTAGCCTAGAGCAGTACTTC. It yields the protein CASSDLSLEQYF.

The chain carries TRBV11-3 and TRBJ2-1, with D possibly matching TRBD1 (5 bases). Germline V gene sequence: CDR1 SGHNT, CDR2 YENEEA. V shed 1 base and J shed 7 bases, with 14 bases lying between them. CDR3 length: 15 amino acids. In DNA form, the CDR3 reads TGTGCCAGCAGCTTAGGACCGAGCAGGGATAATGAGCAGTTCTTC. Protein sequence: CASSLGPSRDNEQFF.

The chain recombines TRBV6-1 with TRBJ2-1; TRBD1 agrees at 10 bases. The CDR3 is 16 amino acids. Germline CDR1 MNHNS, CDR2 SASEGT. Losses at the gene ends were 2 bases for V and 5 bases for J; bases not matched to a gene: 6. DNA for the CDR3: TGTGCCAGCAGTGAACCGGGACAGGGGACGGACAATGAGCAGTTCTTC. This codes for CASSEPGQGTDNEQFF.

The chain combines TRBV6-1 with TRBJ1-2; weak D call: TRBD1 (5 bases). Between the trimmed V and J ends, which lost 3 bases and 2 bases, there was a span of 10 bases. Looked up from germline, CDR1 is MNHNS and CDR2 is SASEGT. This CDR3 has 14 amino acids. The CDR3 coding sequence is TGTGCCAGCAGTGAGGGGGTACCCAACTATGGCTACACCTTC. This codes for CASSEGVPNYGYTF.